Detailed here is one TCR beta chain. This sample was taken from a study of blood T cell repertoires in COVID-19. TCRdb keeps only in-frame clones here, not all; method: immunoSEQ multiplex PCR. The sample consists of 100,000 to 150,000 clones, 60% to 80% of them appearing once. Germline CDR1 and CDR2: SGHVS and FNYEAQ. J lost 1 base, V lost 1 base, and 3 bases had no gene match. The CDR3 contains 15 residues. The source material was peripheral blood. This sequence originates from a man aged 80 or over with COVID-19, enrolled during active disease. This chain links TRBV7-6 with TRBJ1-1; TRBD1 matches 7 bases. The CDR3 loop is CASSLVPGGNTEAFF. CDR3 nucleotide sequence: TGTGCCAGCAGCTTAGTCCCAGGGGGGAACACTGAAGCTTTCTTT.